The sequence of this T cell receptor beta chain was determined in a study of T cells in Graves' hyperthyroidism and ophthalmopathy. General study points: Most thyroid clonotypes with frequency above 0.001 were detected in blood.

Graves' hyperthyroidism qualified as stable when ophthalmopathy did not progress within 18 months. Exclusion of a patient resulted from uncontrolled infection, other autoimmune disease, pregnancy or lactation. For the diagnoses, clinical symptoms, serum thyroxine and TRAb, thyroid ultrasound and orbital computed tomography were used. In the case of this clonotype: Its antigen is still unknown.

With V trimmed by 3 bases and J by 0 bases, 8 bases remained unmatched. Germline V CDR1 and CDR2: LNHDA, SQIVND (reference sequence). CDR3 length: 17 residues. RNA transcripts yielded amplified TCR beta CDR3 regions. First-round RT-PCR of the TCR CDR3 relied on the HTBI primer set. TCRdb used MiXCR to reprocess the multiplex PCR reads, holding one entry per CDR3 protein. The table lists some 740,000 distinct CDR3 sequences, 14% of them singletons. The V gene is TRBV19, the J gene TRBJ2-1; 7 bases align to TRBD2. What was sequenced was blood. This clonotype originated in a woman under 30 with Graves' hyperthyroidism. As DNA, the CDR3 is TGTGCCAGTAGTATTCGTACTAGCGAACCCTCCTACAATGAGCAGTTCTTC. Translated, it gives CASSIRTSEPSYNEQFF. Full variable domain (missing parts from reference TRBV19 and TRBJ2-1): DGGITQSPKYLFRKEGQNVTLSCEQNLNHDAMYWYRQDPGQGLRLIYYSQIVNDFQKGDIAEGYSVSREKKESFPLTVTSAQKNPTAFYLCASSIRTSEPSYNEQFFGPGTRLTVL.